The 29 T cell receptor beta chains presented below share a single source sample, sequenced in a study of vaccination effects on CD4 cells after COVID-19. These receptors have no known antigen. TCRdb's table, derived via immunoSEQ multiplex PCR, lists solely in-frame clones and lacks some. The repertoire holds about 46,000 clones, with 65% to 80% as singletons. Before sequencing, viral peptide pools were used by the ViraFEST assay to expand antigen-specific CD4+ T cells. With approximately ten days of culture completed, CD4+ T cells were isolated. Each person got two doses of an mRNA SARS-CoV-2 vaccine, BNT162b2 or mRNA-1273. Sequenced here: CD4+ T cells from PBMCs cultured with HCoV-OC43 spike peptides, sampled after COVID-19 vaccination. The subset: HCoV-OC43 spike overlapping peptide pool stimulation. Receptor source: a human donor who received a COVID-19 vaccine.

This chain connects TRBV4-2 to TRBJ1-1, with 7 bases matching TRBD1. V lost 4 bases and J lost 0; bases outside the gene matches: 5. The CDR3 loop spans 15 amino acids. Germline V CDR1 and CDR2: LGHNA, YNFKEQ. CDR3 loop: CASSRTGTVNTEAFF. CDR3 nucleotides: TGTGCCAGCAGCCGAACGGGGACAGTGAACACTGAAGCTTTCTTT.

The CDR3 DNA sequence: TGTGCCAGCAGCTCGTCAGTTTTCTCTGGGGCCAACGTCCTGACTTTC. Translating gives CASSSSVFSGANVLTF. J is TRBJ2-6 and V is TRBV7-8; no definite D call. The CDR3 sequence is 16 residues long. V was clipped by 4 bases and J by 0 bases, with 10 bases between them. CDR1 and CDR2 (germline): SGHVS, FQNEAQ.

The rearrangement uses TRBV6-5 and TRBJ1-1; 8 bases map to TRBD1. This CDR3 region has 13 residues. Losses at the gene ends were 7 bases for V and 6 bases for J; bases not matched to a gene: 7. The germline CDR1 and CDR2 sequences are MNHEY and SVGAGI. The CDR3 reads CASNRGGFAEAFF. In DNA form, the CDR3 reads TGTGCCAGCAACAGGGGGGGCTTCGCTGAAGCTTTCTTT.

This clone has just a few counts. This chain uses TRBV6-1 with TRBJ1-2; D call uncertain. The CDR3 has 15 amino acids. The V end was cut by 1 base, the J end by 0 bases, with 9 bases between. Germline values: CDR1 MNHNS, CDR2 SASEGT. CDR3 DNA sequence: TGTGCCAGCAGTGAAGATTTGGCTACTAACTATGGCTACACCTTC. It specifies CASSEDLATNYGYTF.

This chain links TRBV10-1 with TRBJ2-7, with unresolved D. CDR3 size: 14 residues. Trimming shortened V by 0 bases and J by 2 bases, and 8 bases separated the two germline ends. CDR1 is WNHNN and CDR2 is SYGVQD in the germline V gene (reference sequence). The CDR3 loop reads CASSESQRAYEQYF. CDR3 sequence (DNA): TGCGCCAGCAGTGAGTCGCAAAGGGCCTACGAGCAGTACTTC.

The gene calls are TRBV24-1 and TRBJ2-2; 7 bases match TRBD1. The CDR3 loop spans 13 amino acids. V was clipped by 8 bases and J by 3 bases; unmatched bases: 2. Germline assignment: CDR1 KGHDR and CDR2 SFDVKD. In nucleotides, the CDR3 is TGTGCCACCAACAGGGGCGACACCGGGGAGCTGTTTTTT. This translates into CATNRGDTGELFF.

This rearrangement joins TRBV3-1 (or the pseudogene TRBV3-2) to TRBJ1-5, with D possibly being TRBD1 (6 bases). V was pared by 1 base and J by 9 bases, with 10 bases between. The CDR3 spans 13 residues. Germline CDR1 and CDR2: LGHDT and YNNKEL (reference sequence). The CDR3 DNA is TGTGCCAGCAGCCAAGTCAGGGGCGGGCCCCAGCATTTT. This translates into CASSQVRGGPQHF.

The chain couples TRBV25-1 to TRBJ2-7; 9 nucleotides agree with TRBD2. The ends lost 5 bases at V and 3 bases at J; junction bases unmatched: 2. CDR3 size: 13 residues. CDR1 MGHDK and CDR2 SYGVNS come from the germline V gene. In nucleotides, the CDR3 is TGTGCCAGCAGTAGCGGGAGGTACTACGAGCAGTACTTC. This translates into CASSSGRYYEQYF.

This clone came up once. The gene calls are TRBV12-5 and TRBJ2-1; 8 bases match TRBD2. Germline V gives CDR1 LGHNT, CDR2 FRNRAP. V lost 0 bases to trimming and J lost 7 bases; unmatched junction nucleotides: 8. The CDR3 loop spans 16 amino acids. CDR3 sequence: CASGLVRAGGKNEQFF. CDR3 sequence (DNA): TGTGCTAGTGGTTTGGTACGGGCGGGAGGAAAAAATGAGCAGTTCTTC.

This clone has a handful of counts. The chain uses TRBV9 and TRBJ2-5; D is undetermined. V was trimmed by 0 bases and J by 1 base, leaving 4 bases between them. The CDR3 is 13 residues long. The germline V gene encodes CDR1 SGDLS and CDR2 YYNGEE. The CDR3 DNA reads as TGTGCCAGCAGCGTAGACATCCAAGAGACCCAGTACTTC. Encoded protein: CASSVDIQETQYF.

The CDR3 sequence: CASSGQGLTNEKLFF. CDR3 nucleotides: TGTGCCAGCAGCGGTCAGGGGTTAACTAATGAAAAACTGTTTTTT. The V gene is TRBV2, the J gene TRBJ1-4; D might be TRBD1 (6 bases). The CDR3 sequence is 15 residues long. V was trimmed by 6 bases and J by 1 base, leaving 12 bases between them. Germline-derived CDR1 and CDR2 are SNHLY and FYNNEI. The whole variable domain, filled in from reference TRBV2 and TRBJ1-4, reads EPEVTQTPSHQVTQMGQEVILRCVPISNHLYFYWYRQILGQKVEFLVSFYNNEISEKSEIFDDQFSVERPDGSNFTLKIRSTKLEDSAMYFCASSGQGLTNEKLFFGSGTQLSVL.

The J gene is TRBJ2-3, the V gene TRBV7-9; D tentatively reads TRBD1 or TRBD2 (5 bases each). V was clipped by 5 bases and J by 1 base, with 13 bases between them. Per germline, CDR1 SEHNR and CDR2 FQNEAQ (reference sequence). This CDR3 spans 15 amino acids. For the CDR3, the DNA is TGTGCCAGCAGCGCCGGGGCCGTGGGCACAGATACGCAGTATTTT. Protein: CASSAGAVGTDTQYF.

The chain joins TRBV7-9 to TRBJ1-6, with D tentatively TRBD1 (6 bases). Trimming pared 4 bases from V and 9 bases from J, leaving 16 bases between. The germline V gene encodes CDR1 SEHNR and CDR2 FQNEAQ (reference sequence). The CDR3 has 15 residues. CDR3: CASSYRQVGSSPLHF. The CDR3 bases are TGTGCCAGCAGCTATCGACAGGTGGGGTCTTCACCCCTCCACTTT.

This chain links TRBV14 with TRBJ1-4; 8 bases are a match to TRBD1. V gave up 4 bases and J gave up 8 bases; unmatched junction bases: 24. Looked up from germline, CDR1 is SGHDN and CDR2 is FVKESK. CDR3 length: 20 amino acids. The CDR3 region has the DNA TGTGCCAGCAGCCCATCAAGGGGACAGGCGACGCACCCGATGGGGGAAAAACTGTTTTTT. Its translation is CASSPSRGQATHPMGEKLFF.

The J gene is TRBJ1-2, the V gene TRBV6-1, with 12 bases fitting TRBD1. The CDR3 totals 17 residues. Germline CDR1 and CDR2: MNHNS and SASEGT. V gave up 3 bases and J gave up 8 bases; unmatched junction bases: 13. The CDR3 spells CASSDLTYGTGGYGYTF. CDR3 bases: TGTGCCAGCAGTGACCTGACATACGGGACAGGGGGCTACGGCTACACCTTC.

In this sample, this clone turned up once. V and J are TRBV4-1 and TRBJ2-3; no firm D call. The CDR3 has 16 amino acids. The V end was cut by 1 base, the J end by 4 bases, with 15 bases between. Germline-derived CDR1 and CDR2 are MGHRA and YSYEKL. The CDR3 reads CASSQAGPSTADTQYF. The CDR3 region has the DNA TGCGCCAGCAGCCAAGCCGGCCCATCCACGGCAGATACGCAGTATTTT.

The genes are TRBV7-9 and TRBJ2-1; D remains ambiguous. The V end lost 3 bases, the J end lost 1 base, and 16 bases lay between the germline ends. CDR3 length: 17 residues. Germline CDR1 reads SEHNR; CDR2 reads FQNEAQ (reference sequence). The CDR3: CASSFPDGWYSYNEQFF. The DNA of the CDR3 is TGTGCCAGCAGCTTCCCCGATGGTTGGTATTCCTACAATGAGCAGTTCTTC.

The V call is TRBV7-2, the J call TRBJ1-1; no definite D call. The CDR3 consists of 14 residues. Germline CDR1 and CDR2: SGHTA and FQGNSA. Trimming left V 1 base short and J 6 bases short, with 12 bases between. The CDR3 spells CASSLGWGWAEAFF. CDR3 nucleotide sequence: TGTGCCAGCAGCTTAGGTTGGGGTTGGGCTGAAGCTTTCTTT. Drawing the rest from reference TRBV7-2 and TRBJ1-1, the complete variable domain is GAGVSQSPSNKVTEKGKDVELRCDPISGHTALYWYRQSLGQGLEFLIYFQGNSAPDKSGLPSDRFSAERTGGSVSTLTIQRTQQEDSAVYLCASSLGWGWAEAFFGQGTRLTVV.

V and J are TRBV12-5 and TRBJ1-2, with TRBD1 identical over 7 bases. The ends lost 1 base at V and 2 bases at J; junction bases unmatched: 7. CDR1 and CDR2 from the germline V gene are LGHNT and FRNRAP. CDR3 length equals 16 residues. This CDR3 reads CASGLAPGRGNYGYTF. The CDR3 DNA sequence: TGTGCTAGTGGTTTGGCCCCTGGCAGGGGGAACTATGGCTACACCTTC.

V gene TRBV4-1 combines with J gene TRBJ1-1, with D perhaps matching TRBD1 (6 bases). V was pared by 3 bases and J by 10 bases, with 15 bases between. The CDR3 is 13 residues long. CDR1 and CDR2 from the germline V gene are MGHRA and YSYEKL. CDR3 region: CASSHFGGPGAFF. The CDR3 nucleotides are TGCGCCAGCAGCCATTTCGGGGGGCCTGGAGCTTTCTTT.

This clone has just one count. The V and J genes are TRBV19 and TRBJ2-7; the D call may be TRBD1 or TRBD2 (5 bases each). CDR3 length: 15 amino acids. V was pared by 1 base and J by 0 bases, with 10 bases between. Germline CDR1 LNHDA, CDR2 SQIVND (reference sequence). The DNA of the CDR3 is TGTGCCAGTAGTATAGGGGGGATGAGCTCCTACGAGCAGTACTTC. This sequence encodes CASSIGGMSSYEQYF.

The DNA for the CDR3 is TGCGCCAGCAGCGAAGGACAGGGGGCGTCTCTAGCTTTCTTT. Its protein product is CASSEGQGASLAFF. This chain joins TRBV5-1 and TRBJ1-1, with TRBD1 matching over 11 bases. The CDR3 has 14 residues. Looked up from germline, CDR1 is SGHRS and CDR2 is YFSETQ. With V trimmed by 4 bases and J by 10 bases, 9 bases remained unmatched.

This chain uses TRBV2 with TRBJ1-1; D not resolved. CDR3 size: 10 residues. Germline CDR1 and CDR2: SNHLY and FYNNEI. The CDR3 sequence: CAGLNTEAFF. DNA of the CDR3: TGTGCTGGACTGAACACTGAAGCTTTCTTT.

This clone has a handful of counts. The chain has TRBV5-1 and TRBJ2-7; possibly TRBD1 for D (5 bases). Looked up from germline, CDR1 is SGHRS and CDR2 is YFSETQ. Trimming took 0 bases from V and 3 from J, leaving 10 bases between them. The CDR3 has 14 residues. Here the CDR3 reads CASSLATDSYEQYF. The CDR3 DNA follows: TGCGCCAGCAGCTTGGCAACCGACAGCTACGAGCAGTACTTC.

The chain uses TRBV6-5 and TRBJ2-7; D is possibly TRBD1 or TRBD2 (6 bases each). The V gene's germline CDR1 is MNHEY and CDR2 SVGAGI. This CDR3 has 14 residues. The V gene lost 6 bases and the J gene lost 2 bases, with 14 bases spanning the gap. CDR3 amino acids: CASSRGQGAYEQYF. For the CDR3, the DNA is TGTGCCAGCAGCCGGGGGCAGGGCGCCTACGAGCAGTACTTC.

This chain uses TRBV30 with TRBJ1-1; no definite D call. The CDR3 sequence is 14 residues long. V was pared by 2 bases and J by 4 bases, with 14 bases between. Looked up from germline, CDR1 is GTSNPN and CDR2 is SVGIG (reference sequence). CDR3 bases: TGTGCCTGGAGTTTTAGGACTTGGGGCACTGAAGCTTTCTTT. Translation gives CAWSFRTWGTEAFF.

This clone was seen just once. This chain connects TRBV25-1 to TRBJ1-4; 8 bases align to TRBD1. V was pared by 5 bases and J by 8 bases, with 10 bases of the junction left unmatched. Germline values: CDR1 MGHDK, CDR2 SYGVNS. The CDR3 runs to 15 residues. The CDR3 here is CASSNPGQGIEKLFF. CDR3 nucleotide sequence: TGTGCCAGCAGTAATCCAGGACAGGGAATAGAAAAACTGTTTTTT.

This rearrangement joins TRBV7-8 to TRBJ1-1; possibly TRBD1 for D (6 bases). The CDR3 is 14 amino acids. Trimming stripped 1 base from V and 2 bases from J, with 8 bases between. Germline-derived CDR1 and CDR2 are SGHVS and FQNEAQ. As DNA, the CDR3 is TGTGCCAGCAGCTTAGTCAGGGGAAACACTGAAGCTTTCTTT. Protein: CASSLVRGNTEAFF.

This clone is a singleton in its sample. The genes are TRBV6-5 and TRBJ1-5; tentatively, D is TRBD1 (5 bases). Germline CDR1 and CDR2: MNHEY and SVGAGI. Between the trimmed V and J ends, which lost 6 bases and 5 bases, there was a span of 14 bases. The CDR3 has 14 amino acids. CDR3 coding DNA: TGTGCCAGCAGCGGGAGGGGTAACGATCAGCCCCAGCATTTT. Its translation is CASSGRGNDQPQHF.